This T cell receptor beta chain was sequenced during a study of blood T cell repertoires in COVID-19. In the study overall: Some COVID-19 samples were acute and others convalescent; all came from the United States, Italy and Spain.

Profiling relied on immunoSEQ multiplex PCR, and the TCRdb table lists in-frame clones only, not all of them. The sample lists 150,000 or so clones, 79% occurring once. Patients in Seattle were enrolled during active infection, then followed longitudinally. Trimming took off 3 bases at V and 1 base at J, with 6 bases between the two ends. Germline V gene data show CDR1 as MNHEY and CDR2 as SMNVEV (reference sequence). The CDR3 has 14 amino acids. The chain employs TRBV27 and TRBJ2-2; no reliable D call. The material sequenced was peripheral blood. The receptor was isolated from a woman in her sixties with COVID-19, enrolled during active disease. The CDR3 here is CASSLLRNTGELFF. The DNA for the CDR3 is TGTGCCAGCAGTTTGTTGCGGAACACCGGGGAGCTGTTTTTT.